This T cell receptor (beta chain) was retrieved from a study of PD-1 blockade in classical Hodgkin lymphoma. Whole-study findings and limits: Factors driving the repertoire differences, possibly disease activity or prior therapy, remain undefined.

Remarks on this clone: What it binds is not known.

Time point denoted: newly diagnosed, previously untreated cHL patient sample. Newly diagnosed, untreated classical Hodgkin lymphoma PBMCs served as comparison. There are 14 residues in the CDR3. The trim removed 4 bases at V and 6 bases at J, leaving 8 bases unmatched. CDR1 and CDR2 (germline): SGHRS, YFSETQ. The data were produced by immunoSEQ multiplex PCR, yet TCRdb's version contains in-frame clones alone and is incomplete. This table has roughly 20,000 clones, approximately 94% appearing once. The receptor was derived from a human donor with classical Hodgkin lymphoma. The material sequenced was peripheral blood mononuclear cells (PBMCs). The chain couples TRBV5-1 to TRBJ1-2, with 8 positions matching TRBD1. CDR3 nucleotide sequence: TGCGCCAGCAGCGCGGACAGGGCAGCCCATGGCTACACCTTC. This codes for CASSADRAAHGYTF.